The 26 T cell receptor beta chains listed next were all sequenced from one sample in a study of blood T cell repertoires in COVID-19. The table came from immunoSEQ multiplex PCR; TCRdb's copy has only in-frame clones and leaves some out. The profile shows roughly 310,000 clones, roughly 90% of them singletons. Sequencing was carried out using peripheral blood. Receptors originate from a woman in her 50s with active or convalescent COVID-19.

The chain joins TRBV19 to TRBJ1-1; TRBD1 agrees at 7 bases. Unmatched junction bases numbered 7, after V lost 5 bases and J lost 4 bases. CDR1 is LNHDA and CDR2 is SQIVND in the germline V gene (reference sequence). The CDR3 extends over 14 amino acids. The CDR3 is CASSHGQVSTEAFF. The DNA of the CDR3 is TGTGCCAGTAGTCACGGACAGGTGAGCACTGAAGCTTTCTTT.

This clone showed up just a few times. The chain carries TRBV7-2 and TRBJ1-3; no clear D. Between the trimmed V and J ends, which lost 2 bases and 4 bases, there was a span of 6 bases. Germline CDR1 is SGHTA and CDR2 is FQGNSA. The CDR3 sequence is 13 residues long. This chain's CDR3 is CASSLISGNTIYF. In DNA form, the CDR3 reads TGTGCCAGCAGCTTAATATCCGGAAACACCATATATTTT.

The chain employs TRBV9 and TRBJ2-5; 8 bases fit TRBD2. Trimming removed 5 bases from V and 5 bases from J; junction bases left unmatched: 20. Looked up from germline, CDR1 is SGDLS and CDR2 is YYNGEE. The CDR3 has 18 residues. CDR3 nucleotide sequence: TGTGCCAGCAGTCCCACCCTGAGCGGGGGCGGTCGAGGGGAGACCCAGTACTTC. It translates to CASSPTLSGGGRGETQYF.

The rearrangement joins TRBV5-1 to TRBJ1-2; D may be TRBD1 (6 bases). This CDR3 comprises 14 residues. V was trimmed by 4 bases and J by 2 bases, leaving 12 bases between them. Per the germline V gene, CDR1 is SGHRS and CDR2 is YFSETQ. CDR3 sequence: CASSDTQGNYGYTF. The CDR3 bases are TGCGCCAGCAGCGACACGCAGGGGAACTATGGCTACACCTTC.

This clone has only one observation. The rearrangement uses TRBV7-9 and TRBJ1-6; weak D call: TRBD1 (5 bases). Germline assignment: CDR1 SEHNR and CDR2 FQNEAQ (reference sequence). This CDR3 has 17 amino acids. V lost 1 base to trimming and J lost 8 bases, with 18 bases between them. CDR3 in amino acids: CASSLEEDAGGDSPLHF. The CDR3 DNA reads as TGTGCCAGCAGCTTAGAGGAAGATGCGGGAGGGGATTCACCCCTCCACTTT.

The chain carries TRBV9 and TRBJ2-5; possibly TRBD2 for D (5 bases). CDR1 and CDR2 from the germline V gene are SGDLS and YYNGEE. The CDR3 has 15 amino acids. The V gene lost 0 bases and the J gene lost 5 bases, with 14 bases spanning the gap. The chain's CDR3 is CASSVADPRGETQYF. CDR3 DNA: TGTGCCAGCAGCGTAGCGGACCCCCGAGGGGAGACCCAGTACTTC.

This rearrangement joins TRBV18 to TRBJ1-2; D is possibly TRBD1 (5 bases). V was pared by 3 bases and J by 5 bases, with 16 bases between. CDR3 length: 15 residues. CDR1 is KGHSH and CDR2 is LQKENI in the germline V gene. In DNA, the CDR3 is TGTGCCAGCTCACCTACCCGGGGGGGATCATATGGCTACACCTTC. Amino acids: CASSPTRGGSYGYTF. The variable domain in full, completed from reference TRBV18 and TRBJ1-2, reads NAGVMQNPRHLVRRRGQEARLRCSPMKGHSHVYWYRQLPEEGLKFMVYLQKENIIDESGMPKERFSAEFPKEGPSILRIQQVVRGDSAAYFCASSPTRGGSYGYTFGSGTRLTVV.

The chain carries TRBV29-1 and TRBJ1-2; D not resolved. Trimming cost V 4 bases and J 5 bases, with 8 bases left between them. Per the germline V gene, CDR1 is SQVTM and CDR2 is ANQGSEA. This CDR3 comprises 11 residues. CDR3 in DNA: TGCAGCGTTGTTGGGCAGTATGGCTACACCTTC. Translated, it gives CSVVGQYGYTF.

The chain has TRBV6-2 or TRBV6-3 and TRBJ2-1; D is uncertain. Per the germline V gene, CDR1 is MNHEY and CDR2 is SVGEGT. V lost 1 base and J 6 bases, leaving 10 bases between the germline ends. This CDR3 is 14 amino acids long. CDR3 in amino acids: CASSYFSVSNEQFF. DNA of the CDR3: TGTGCCAGCAGTTACTTTTCGGTTTCCAATGAGCAGTTCTTC.

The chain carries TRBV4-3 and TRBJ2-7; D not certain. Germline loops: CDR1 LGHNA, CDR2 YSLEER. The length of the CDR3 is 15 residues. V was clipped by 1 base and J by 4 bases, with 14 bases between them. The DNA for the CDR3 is TGCGCCAGCAGCCAAGGAGCATCCCCGGGTTACGAGCAGTACTTC. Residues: CASSQGASPGYEQYF.

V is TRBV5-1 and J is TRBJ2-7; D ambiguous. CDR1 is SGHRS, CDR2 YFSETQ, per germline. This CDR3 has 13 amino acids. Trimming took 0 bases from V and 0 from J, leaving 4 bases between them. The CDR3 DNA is TGCGCCAGCAGCTTGGCCAGCTCCTACGAGCAGTACTTC. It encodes CASSLASSYEQYF.

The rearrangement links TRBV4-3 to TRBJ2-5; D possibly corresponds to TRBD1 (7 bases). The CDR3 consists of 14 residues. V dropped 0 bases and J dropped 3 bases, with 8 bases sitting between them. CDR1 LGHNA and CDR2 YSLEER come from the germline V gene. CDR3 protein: CASSQDRGEETQYF. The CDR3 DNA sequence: TGCGCCAGCAGCCAAGACAGGGGGGAAGAGACCCAGTACTTC.

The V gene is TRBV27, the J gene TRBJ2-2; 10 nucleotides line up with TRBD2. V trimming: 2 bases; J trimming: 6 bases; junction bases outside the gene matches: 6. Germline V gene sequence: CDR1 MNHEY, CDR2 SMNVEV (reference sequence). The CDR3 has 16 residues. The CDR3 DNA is TGTGCCAGCAGTTTACGATTAGCGGGAGGCCCCGGGGAGCTGTTTTTT. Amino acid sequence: CASSLRLAGGPGELFF.

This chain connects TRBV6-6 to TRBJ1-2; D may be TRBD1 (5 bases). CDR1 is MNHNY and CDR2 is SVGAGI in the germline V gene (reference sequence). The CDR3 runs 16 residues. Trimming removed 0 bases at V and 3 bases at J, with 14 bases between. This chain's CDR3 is CASSYSRSGGDYGYTF. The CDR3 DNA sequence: TGTGCCAGCAGTTACTCGAGATCTGGGGGGGACTATGGCTACACCTTC.

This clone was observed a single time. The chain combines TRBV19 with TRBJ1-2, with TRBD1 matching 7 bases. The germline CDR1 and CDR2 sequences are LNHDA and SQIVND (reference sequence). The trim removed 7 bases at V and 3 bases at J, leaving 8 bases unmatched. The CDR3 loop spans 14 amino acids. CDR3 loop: CASNPDRSYYGYTF. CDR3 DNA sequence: TGTGCCAGTAACCCGGACAGGAGTTACTATGGCTACACCTTC.

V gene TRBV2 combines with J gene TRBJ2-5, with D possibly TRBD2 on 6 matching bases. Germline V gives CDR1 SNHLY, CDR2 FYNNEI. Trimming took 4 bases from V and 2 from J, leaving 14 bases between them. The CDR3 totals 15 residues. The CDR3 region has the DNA TGTGCCAGCAGTGGGGGTGGGAGGCTTCAAGAGACCCAGTACTTC. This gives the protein CASSGGGRLQETQYF.

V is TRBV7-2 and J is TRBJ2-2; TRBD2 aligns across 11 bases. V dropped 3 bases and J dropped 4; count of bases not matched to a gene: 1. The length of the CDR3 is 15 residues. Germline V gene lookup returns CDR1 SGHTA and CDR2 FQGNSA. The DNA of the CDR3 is TGTGCCAGCAGCTTTGGACTAGCGGGCACCGGGGAGCTGTTTTTT. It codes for CASSFGLAGTGELFF.

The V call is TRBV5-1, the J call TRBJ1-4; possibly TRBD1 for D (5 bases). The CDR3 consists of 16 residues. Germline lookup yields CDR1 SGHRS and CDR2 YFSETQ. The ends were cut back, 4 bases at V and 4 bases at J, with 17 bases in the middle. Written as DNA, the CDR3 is TGCGCCAGCAGCGGAGGGGCGCGCAGGGATAATGAAAAACTGTTTTTT. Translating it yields CASSGGARRDNEKLFF. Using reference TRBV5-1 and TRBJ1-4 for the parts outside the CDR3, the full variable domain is KAGVTQTPRYLIKTRGQQVTLSCSPISGHRSVSWYQQTPGQGLQFLFEYFSETQRNKGNFPGRFSGRQFSNSRSEMNVSTLELGDSALYLCASSGGARRDNEKLFFGSGTQLSVL.

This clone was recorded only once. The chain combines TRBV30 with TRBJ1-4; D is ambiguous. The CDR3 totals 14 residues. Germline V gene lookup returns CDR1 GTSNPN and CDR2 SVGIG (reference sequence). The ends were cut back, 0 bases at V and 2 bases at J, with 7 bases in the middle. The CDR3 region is CAWSVGGTNEKLFF. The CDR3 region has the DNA TGTGCCTGGAGTGTAGGAGGGACTAATGAAAAACTGTTTTTT. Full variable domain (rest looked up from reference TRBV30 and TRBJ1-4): SQTIHQWPATLVQPVGSPLSLECTVEGTSNPNLYWYRQAAGRGLQLLFYSVGIGQISSEVPQNLSASRPQDRQFILSSKKLLLSDSGFYLCAWSVGGTNEKLFFGSGTQLSVL.

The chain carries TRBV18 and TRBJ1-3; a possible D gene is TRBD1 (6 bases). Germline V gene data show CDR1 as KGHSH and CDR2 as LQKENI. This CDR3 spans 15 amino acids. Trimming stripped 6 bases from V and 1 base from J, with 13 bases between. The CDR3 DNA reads TGTGCCAGCTCCGACGGGACACTGTCTGGAAACACCATATATTTT. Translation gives CASSDGTLSGNTIYF.

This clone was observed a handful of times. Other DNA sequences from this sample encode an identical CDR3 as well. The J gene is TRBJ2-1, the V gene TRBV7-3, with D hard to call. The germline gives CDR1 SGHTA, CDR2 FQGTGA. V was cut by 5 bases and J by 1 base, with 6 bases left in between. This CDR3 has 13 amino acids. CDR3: CASSPGSYNEQFF. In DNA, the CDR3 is TGTGCCAGCAGCCCCGGTTCCTACAATGAGCAGTTCTTC.

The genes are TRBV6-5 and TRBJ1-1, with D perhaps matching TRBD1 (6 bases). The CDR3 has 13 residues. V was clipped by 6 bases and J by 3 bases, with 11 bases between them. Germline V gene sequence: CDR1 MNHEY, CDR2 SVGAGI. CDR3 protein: CASSYGQYTEAFF. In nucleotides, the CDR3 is TGTGCCAGCAGCTACGGACAGTACACTGAAGCTTTCTTT.

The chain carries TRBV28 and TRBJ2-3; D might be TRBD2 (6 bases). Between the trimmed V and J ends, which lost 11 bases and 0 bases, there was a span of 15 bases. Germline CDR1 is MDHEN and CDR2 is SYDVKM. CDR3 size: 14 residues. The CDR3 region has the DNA TGTGCCCTCAGCCTCAGCGGGAGCACAGATACGCAGTATTTT. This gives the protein CALSLSGSTDTQYF.

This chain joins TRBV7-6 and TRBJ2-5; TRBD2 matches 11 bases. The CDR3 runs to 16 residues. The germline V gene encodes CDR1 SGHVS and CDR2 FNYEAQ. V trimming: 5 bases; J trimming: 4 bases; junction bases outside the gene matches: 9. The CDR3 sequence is CASSRSGGASGETQYF. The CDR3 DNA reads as TGTGCCAGCAGCCGTAGCGGGGGGGCCTCTGGAGAGACCCAGTACTTC. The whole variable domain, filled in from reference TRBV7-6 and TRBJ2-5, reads GAGVSQSPRYKVTKRGQDVALRCDPISGHVSLYWYRQALGQGPEFLTYFNYEAQQDKSGLPNDRFSAERPEGSISTLTIQRTEQRDSAMYRCASSRSGGASGETQYFGPGTRLLVL.

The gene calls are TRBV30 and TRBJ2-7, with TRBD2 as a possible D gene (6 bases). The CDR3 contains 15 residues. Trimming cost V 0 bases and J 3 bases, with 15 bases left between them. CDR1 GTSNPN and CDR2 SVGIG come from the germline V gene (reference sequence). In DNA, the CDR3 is TGTGCCTGGAGTGTAGGTAGCGGAATTGTCTACGAGCAGTACTTC. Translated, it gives CAWSVGSGIVYEQYF.

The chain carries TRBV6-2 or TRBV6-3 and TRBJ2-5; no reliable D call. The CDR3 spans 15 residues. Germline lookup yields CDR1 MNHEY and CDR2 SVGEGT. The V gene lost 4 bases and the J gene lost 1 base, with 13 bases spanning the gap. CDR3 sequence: CASSSVAVSQETQYF. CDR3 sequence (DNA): TGTGCCAGCAGTTCTGTCGCAGTCTCCCAAGAGACCCAGTACTTC.